This T cell receptor beta chain was observed in a study of blood T cells in healthy people across ages. A second 7 to 11 cycle PCR used barcoded and J-beta primers. Per-sample output comprised a minimum of 2.5 million paired-end reads containing CDR3. MiXCR, applied by TCRdb to the 5' RACE reads, yields one record per CDR3 protein. Here the sample spans 1.8 million or so distinct CDR3 sequences, roughly 43% being singletons. Concerning this clonotype: The antigen is undetermined.

V lost 3 bases, J lost 6 bases, and 8 bases stayed unmatched. This CDR3 has 15 residues. Germline CDR1 is SGHNT and CDR2 is YENEEA. Study outcomes and limitations: Compared with aged donors, long-lived donors showed fewer expanded clones, suggesting selection. Without sorted subsets, naive and antigen-experienced compartments could not be conclusively compared. The CMV status of each donor remained undetermined, and this could have confounded shifts in expanded clonotypes.

The sequence was obtained from a human donor in good health. The chain links TRBV11-3 to TRBJ2-1, with TRBD2 matching 7 bases. Sequenced sample: blood. CDR3 nucleotides: TGTGCCAGCAGCTTGATTGGGGGACTATCCAATGAGCAGTTCTTC. As protein: CASSLIGGLSNEQFF. The variable domain in full, completed from reference TRBV11-3 and TRBJ2-1, reads EAGVVQSPRYKIIEKKQPVAFWCNPISGHNTLYWYLQNLGQGPELLIRYENEEAVDDSQLPKDRFSAERLKGVDSTLKIQPAELGDSAVYLCASSLIGGLSNEQFFGPGTRLTVL.